These T cell receptor beta chains were read from a single sample in a study of shared clonotypes between healthy human individuals. Clones were sequenced by immunoSEQ multiplex PCR, and TCRdb holds only the in-frame ones, with some missing. This sample has 450,000 to 500,000 clones, with 78% found just once. The sample was PBMCs. Receptors were obtained from a woman between 35 and 50 years old in good health. Some clones in this sample may be carry-over from other donors' samples. Both conserved end residues are part of each CDR3. A D gene is named only where the DNA matches it firmly. A row's size may be missing; if present it is once, few, many or a size class.

V gene	J gene	clone size	D gene	CDR3 DNA	CDR3 protein
TRBV7-9	TRBJ2-3	-	TRBD2	TGTGCCAGCAGCCCACCGACTAGCGGGAGTGTTTCAGATACGCAGTATTTT	CASSPPTSGSVSDTQYF
TRBV2	TRBJ2-7	-	-	TGTGCCAGCAGCGGCGGTCGGGGTCTCGAGCAGTACTTC	CASSGGRGLEQYF
TRBV28	TRBJ1-1	-	-	TGTGCCAGCAGTTCTTATGGCCCCTGGACGGATAAGAACACTGAAGCTTTCTTT	CASSSYGPWTDKNTEAFF
TRBV6-1	TRBJ2-7	few	TRBD1	TGTGCCAGCATCCCGTTGGGACAGGGCTACGAGCAGTACTTC	CASIPLGQGYEQYF
TRBV7-8	TRBJ2-2	-	-	TGTGCCAGCAGCTTAAGAGGTGTAGCCGGGGAGCTGTTTTTT	CASSLRGVAGELFF
TRBV28	TRBJ1-2	-	-	TGTGCCAGCAGTTTTTACTATGGCTACACCTTC	CASSFYYGYTF
TRBV11-3	TRBJ1-4	once	-	TGTGCCAGCAAAGGTGAGGAAAAACTGTTTTTT	CASKGEEKLFF
TRBV19	TRBJ1-1	many	-	TGTGCCAGTAGTATAGGCGGACAGAACACTGAAGCTTTCTTT	CASSIGGQNTEAFF
TRBV6-4	TRBJ2-2	few	TRBD1	TGTGCCAGCAGTCCACGACAGGGGGACACCGGGGAGCTGTTTTTT	CASSPRQGDTGELFF
TRBV6-5	TRBJ1-2	once	-	TGTGCCAGCAGTTACGGAGCAGGCATCCTCTATGGCTACACCTTC	CASSYGAGILYGYTF
TRBV5-4	TRBJ2-3	-	-	TGTGCCAGCAGCGGGGACATTCCTAGCACAGATACGCAGTATTTT	CASSGDIPSTDTQYF
TRBV18	TRBJ1-1	-	-	TGTGCCAGCTCTCCTTTTGGGGGCAACACTGAAGCTTTCTTT	CASSPFGGNTEAFF
TRBV29-1	TRBJ2-1	-	-	TGCAGCGTTGAACCTTCGGGAGCCTACAATGAGCAGTTCTTC	CSVEPSGAYNEQFF
TRBV6-5	TRBJ2-1	-	TRBD1	TGTGCCAGCAGGACCGGGACAGGGGAGGTCAATGAGCAGTTCTTC	CASRTGTGEVNEQFF
TRBV29-1	TRBJ1-1	few	TRBD1	TGCAGCGTCGTAGGACAGGGGGTTTCGAACACTGAAGCTTTCTTT	CSVVGQGVSNTEAFF
TRBV12-5	TRBJ2-2	-	-	TGTGCTAGCAACCGTAGTTGGAACACCGGGGAGCTGTTTTTT	CASNRSWNTGELFF
TRBV18	TRBJ1-5	few	TRBD1	TGTGCCAGCTCACCAGACAGGGCGGGTCAGCCCCAGCATTTT	CASSPDRAGQPQHF
TRBV5-1	TRBJ2-2	once	-	TGCGCCAGCAGCTTGGCGGGCAGGGATACCGGGGAGCTGTTTTTT	CASSLAGRDTGELFF
TRBV9	TRBJ2-7	-	-	TGTGCCAGCAGCGTAGCCCACAGTACCTACGAGCAGTACTTC	CASSVAHSTYEQYF
TRBV21-1	TRBJ1-1	once	-	TGTGCCAGCAGCAAAGAAGGAGGTCAGAACACTGAAGCTTTCTTT	CASSKEGGQNTEAFF
TRBV4-1	TRBJ1-4	many	-	TGCGCCAGCATGGGGATTAATGAAAAACTGTTTTTT	CASMGINEKLFF
TRBV5-8	TRBJ2-7	once	-	TGTGCCAGCAGCTCGTACCGGGACAACTACGAGCAGTACTTC	CASSSYRDNYEQYF
TRBV9	TRBJ2-1	-	-	TGTGCCAGCAGCCCCCACCCGAGTCTCAATGAGCAGTTCTTC	CASSPHPSLNEQFF
TRBV6-5	TRBJ2-5	-	-	TGTGCCAGCAGTAAGGACGGGCTGGAGACCCAGTACTTC	CASSKDGLETQYF
TRBV5-1	TRBJ2-3	-	TRBD1	TGCGCCAGCAGCTCCCGGCAGGGGGGCACAGATACGCAGTATTTT	CASSSRQGGTDTQYF
TRBV5-4	TRBJ2-1	-	-	TGTGCCAGCAGCTCGCATCCGGACAATGAGCAGTTCTTC	CASSSHPDNEQFF
TRBV7-9	TRBJ2-7	-	-	TGTGCCAGCAGCTTATCGGATTGGAGCGAGCAGTACTTC	CASSLSDWSEQYF
TRBV10-3	TRBJ1-2	-	TRBD1	TGTGCCATGCAGCGGGACAGGGTGGGCTATGGCTACACCTTC	CAMQRDRVGYGYTF
TRBV28	TRBJ1-4	-	-	TGTGCCAGCAGAACCGGACAGCCGGAAAAACTGTTTTTT	CASRTGQPEKLFF
TRBV12-5	TRBJ2-1	-	-	TGTGCTAGTGGCAGGGGGGAGGGCCGTGAGCAGTTCTTC	CASGRGEGREQFF
TRBV10-3	TRBJ1-5	-	-	TGTGCCATCAGTGAAGGGGGGGCAGGGCAGCCCCAGCATTTT	CAISEGGAGQPQHF
TRBV6-1	TRBJ1-2	-	-	TGTGCCAGCAGCGAGTCGGGGATATATGGCTACACCTTC	CASSESGIYGYTF
TRBV18	TRBJ2-7	once	TRBD2	TGTGCCAGCTCATTGGGACTAGCGGAAGAGCAGTACTTC	CASSLGLAEEQYF
TRBV20-1	TRBJ2-2	-	-	TGCAGTGCTAGCGGGAGCGGGGAGCTGTTTTTT	CSASGSGELFF
TRBV7-9	TRBJ2-7	-	-	TGTGCCAGCAGCTTAGTTGGGGTTTACGACGAGCAGTACTTC	CASSLVGVYDEQYF
TRBV10-3	TRBJ2-6	-	-	TGTGCCATCAGTGAGTCGCGAACCTCTGGGGCCAACGTCCTGACTTTC	CAISESRTSGANVLTF
TRBV5-1	TRBJ2-3	-	-	TGCGCCAGCAGCTTGGAGGGGATGGCTAGCACAGATACGCAGTATTTT	CASSLEGMASTDTQYF
TRBV6-1	TRBJ1-1	-	-	TGTGCCAGCAGTGAAAGAGCCGGGAAAGCTTTCTTT	CASSERAGKAFF
TRBV5-4	TRBJ2-7	-	-	TGTGCCAGCAGCTTGGCCAGGGGCAGGGTTGAATACGAGCAGTACTTC	CASSLARGRVEYEQYF
TRBV6-6	TRBJ1-5	few	-	TGTGCCAGCAGCGACCCGGGGGATAGCAATCAGCCCCAGCATTTT	CASSDPGDSNQPQHF
TRBV7-3	TRBJ2-1	-	TRBD2	TGTGCCAGCAGCTTAGACAGCCCCGGACTAGCGGGAGGGCCGTCCTACAATGAGCAGTTCTTC	CASSLDSPGLAGGPSYNEQFF
TRBV6-6	TRBJ1-5	-	-	TGTGCCAGCAGTCAGAATCGAATGGGTAGCAATCAGCCCCAGCATTTT	CASSQNRMGSNQPQHF
TRBV15	TRBJ2-5	-	-	TGTGCCACCAGCAGAGATACTGCTAAGACCCAGTACTTC	CATSRDTAKTQYF
TRBV27	TRBJ2-1	-	TRBD2	TGTGCCAGCAGTTTAACCCGGTATGGGGGGAGGGACTACAATGAGCAGTTCTTC	CASSLTRYGGRDYNEQFF
TRBV5-4	TRBJ2-7	-	TRBD2	TGTGCCAGCAGCGCCCTGCTAGCGGGAGCTTCTATCGGGGGCTACGAGCAGTACTTC	CASSALLAGASIGGYEQYF
TRBV6-5	TRBJ2-7	-	TRBD1	TGTGCCACCCTGGACAGGACGCTTCTCGAGCAGTACTTC	CATLDRTLLEQYF
TRBV12-2	TRBJ2-7	once	-	TGTGCAAGTCGCTTAGCGCCGGCCACCGCCTACGAGCAGTACTTC	CASRLAPATAYEQYF
TRBV29-1	TRBJ2-1	-	TRBD2	TGCAGCGTCTTGGGACTAGCGGCTTACAATGAGCAGTTCTTC	CSVLGLAAYNEQFF
TRBV9	TRBJ2-2	-	-	TGTGCCAGCAGCTTCCCCGCGGACACCGGGGAGCTGTTTTTT	CASSFPADTGELFF
TRBV19	TRBJ2-1	-	-	TGTGCCAGTAGTATAGATGTGACGAAAAATAGTAATGAGCAGTTCTTC	CASSIDVTKNSNEQFF
TRBV6-1	TRBJ1-2	once	TRBD1	TGTGCCAGCAGAACGACAGGGGTGAACTATGGCTACACCTTC	CASRTTGVNYGYTF
TRBV19	TRBJ2-1	once	-	TGTGCCAGTAGACCATCTAGGGGGAAGGGTAATGAGCAGTTCTTC	CASRPSRGKGNEQFF
TRBV11-2	TRBJ2-3	-	-	TGTGCCAGCAGCTTAGATCTTAGGGTTAGCACAGATACGCAGTATTTT	CASSLDLRVSTDTQYF
TRBV30	TRBJ2-5	-	-	TGTGCCTGGATCTCGGGGGCCTTTCAAGAGACCCAGTACTTC	CAWISGAFQETQYF
TRBV6-6	TRBJ1-1	-	TRBD1	TGTGCCAGCAGTTACCCCGACAGGGGAGACACTGAAGCTTTCTTT	CASSYPDRGDTEAFF
TRBV28	TRBJ1-6	few	TRBD1	TGTGCCAGCAGTTTAAATGGACAGGGCTGGTCACCCCTCCACTTT	CASSLNGQGWSPLHF
TRBV9	TRBJ1-5	-	-	TGTGCCAGCAGCCCTCAGGGTTTGAACAATCAGCCCCAGCATTTT	CASSPQGLNNQPQHF
TRBV27	TRBJ1-5	-	-	TGTGCCAGCAGTTTATTAGGCGGCAATCAGCCCCAGCATTTT	CASSLLGGNQPQHF
TRBV6-6	TRBJ1-3	-	-	TGTGCCAGCAGTTCCCACTCTGGAAACACCATATATTTT	CASSSHSGNTIYF